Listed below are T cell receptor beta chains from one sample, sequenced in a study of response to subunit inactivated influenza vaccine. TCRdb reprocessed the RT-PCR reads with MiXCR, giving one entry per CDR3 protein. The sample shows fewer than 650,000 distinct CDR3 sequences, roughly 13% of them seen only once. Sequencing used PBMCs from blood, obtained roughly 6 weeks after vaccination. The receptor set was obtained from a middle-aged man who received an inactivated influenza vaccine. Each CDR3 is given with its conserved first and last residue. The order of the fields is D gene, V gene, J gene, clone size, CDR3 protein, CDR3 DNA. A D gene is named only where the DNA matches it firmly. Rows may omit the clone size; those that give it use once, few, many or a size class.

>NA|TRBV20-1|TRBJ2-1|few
CSACEGGWGNEQFF
TGCAGTGCCTGCGAGGGGGGCTGGGGAAATGAGCAGTTCTTC
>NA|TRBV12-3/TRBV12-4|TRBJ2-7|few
CASTHGGSYEQYF
TGTGCCAGCACCCACGGGGGATCCTACGAGCAGTACTTC
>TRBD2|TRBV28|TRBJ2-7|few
CASSLALAGFSYEQYF
TGTGCCAGCAGTTTGGCGCTAGCGGGTTTTTCCTACGAGCAGTACTTC
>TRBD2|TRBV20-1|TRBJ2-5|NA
CSASSGEGVAGVAQGETQYF
TGCAGTGCTAGTTCTGGGGAGGGGGTAGCGGGAGTAGCCCAGGGAGAGACCCAGTACTTC
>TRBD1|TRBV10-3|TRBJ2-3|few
CAISGTGRSTDTQYF
TGTGCCATCAGCGGGACAGGGCGAAGCACAGATACGCAGTATTTT
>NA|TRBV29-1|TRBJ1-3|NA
CSVEDRSAYTIYF
TGCAGCGTTGAAGACCGCTCCGCATACACCATATATTTT
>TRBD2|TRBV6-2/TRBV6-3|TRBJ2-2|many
CASGLAPGELFF
TGTGCCAGCGGACTAGCGCCCGGGGAGCTGTTTTTT
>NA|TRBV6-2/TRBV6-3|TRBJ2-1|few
CASSPSVGRSNEQFF
TGTGCCAGCAGTCCTTCCGTCGGGAGAAGCAATGAGCAGTTCTTC
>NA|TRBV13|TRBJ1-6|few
CASSLGLGRENSPLHF
TGTGCCAGCAGCTTAGGCCTTGGACGGGAGAATTCACCCCTCCACTTT
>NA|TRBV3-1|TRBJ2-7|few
CASSLRRDEQYF
TGTGCCAGCAGCCTACGTAGGGACGAGCAGTACTTC
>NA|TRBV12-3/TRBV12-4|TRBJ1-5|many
CASSRRNSNQPQHF
TGTGCCAGCAGCCGTCGAAATAGCAATCAGCCCCAGCATTTT
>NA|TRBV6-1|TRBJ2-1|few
CASYAGPPHNEQFF
TGTGCCAGTTACGCGGGGCCCCCCCACAATGAGCAGTTCTTC
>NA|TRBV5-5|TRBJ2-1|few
CASSFARENEQFF
TGTGCCAGCAGTTTTGCCAGGGAAAATGAGCAGTTCTTC
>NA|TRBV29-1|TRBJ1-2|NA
CSVIGGGRGVSNYGYTF
TGCAGCGTAATCGGCGGAGGGAGAGGTGTATCTAACTATGGCTACACCTTC
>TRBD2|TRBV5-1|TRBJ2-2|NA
CASSFGPSGRGTGELFF
TGCGCCAGCAGCTTCGGTCCTAGCGGGAGAGGCACCGGGGAGCTGTTTTTT
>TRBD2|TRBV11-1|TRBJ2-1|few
CASSHRTSGWGEQFF
TGTGCCAGCAGCCACCGGACTAGCGGGTGGGGTGAGCAGTTCTTC
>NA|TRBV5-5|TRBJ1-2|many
CASSLGLYGYTF
TGTGCCAGCAGCCTCGGCCTCTATGGCTACACCTTC
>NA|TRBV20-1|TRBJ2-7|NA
CSASGQTYEQYF
TGCAGTGCTTCTGGACAGACCTACGAGCAGTACTTC
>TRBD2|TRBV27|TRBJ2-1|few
CASSLLAGGYYEQFF
TGTGCCAGCAGTCTGTTAGCGGGAGGGTACTATGAGCAGTTCTTC
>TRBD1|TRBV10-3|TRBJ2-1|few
CAIRPDRGYDEQFF
TGTGCCATCAGGCCGGACAGGGGGTATGATGAGCAGTTCTTC
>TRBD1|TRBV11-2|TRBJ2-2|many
CASSLRQGSGELFF
TGTGCCAGCAGCTTAAGACAGGGGAGCGGGGAGCTGTTTTTT
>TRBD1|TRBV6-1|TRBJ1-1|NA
CVTRGPIVAFF
TGTGTTACCAGGGGGCCTATCGTAGCTTTCTTT
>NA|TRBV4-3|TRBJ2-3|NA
CASRTEYGTDTQYF
TGCGCCAGCAGAACAGAGTACGGCACAGATACGCAGTATTTT
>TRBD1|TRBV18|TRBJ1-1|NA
CASSSGQGTEAFF
TGTGCCAGCTCTTCAGGACAGGGCACTGAAGCTTTCTTT
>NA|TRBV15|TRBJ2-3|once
CATSRRTVDTQYF
TGTGCCACCAGCAGAAGGACAGTAGATACGCAGTATTTT
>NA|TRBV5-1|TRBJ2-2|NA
CASNTGSTGELFF
TGCGCCAGCAACACAGGGAGTACCGGGGAGCTGTTTTTT
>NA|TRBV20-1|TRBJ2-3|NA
CSVLPGFTDTQYF
TGCAGTGTCCTCCCGGGTTTCACAGATACGCAGTATTTT
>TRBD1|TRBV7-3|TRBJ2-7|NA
CASNLHPGGDYEQYF
TGTGCCAGCAACTTACATCCAGGGGGCGATTACGAGCAGTACTTC
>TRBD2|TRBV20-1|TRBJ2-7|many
CSATLLAGGSGEQYF
TGCAGTGCCACTCTCCTAGCGGGAGGTTCTGGCGAGCAGTACTTC
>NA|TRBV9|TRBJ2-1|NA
CASSVRTDYNEQFF
TGTGCCAGCAGCGTACGGACAGATTACAATGAGCAGTTCTTC
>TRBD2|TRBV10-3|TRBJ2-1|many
CATGTSGDYNEQFF
TGTGCCACCGGGACTAGCGGAGATTACAATGAGCAGTTCTTC